The source of this TCR beta chain is a study of T-cell memory formation after mild COVID-19. After 5'RACE with constant-segment primers, TCR alpha and TCR beta cDNA libraries carrying sample barcodes and UMIs were obtained. From the 5' RACE reads, TCRdb called clonotypes with MiXCR, one entry per CDR3 protein. Among roughly 400,000 distinct CDR3 sequences, about 20% were seen once, and the ten largest hold under 25%. This clonotype was seen ten or more times. Unmatched junction bases numbered 4, after V lost 4 bases and J lost 4 bases. Germline values: CDR1 SNHLY, CDR2 FYNNEI. CDR3 length: 15 residues.

The specimen was PBMCs or a T cell subset sorted from them (not recorded which). This TCR came from a man between 18 and 35 years old who had mild COVID-19 (a few samples of this study predate the infection). Cell type and time point are not known. This rearrangement joins TRBV2 to TRBJ2-1; TRBD1 matches 10 bases. The CDR3 coding sequence is TGTGCCAGCAGTGGCCCGGGACAGGGGTACAATGAGCAGTTCTTC. The encoded protein is CASSGPGQGYNEQFF.